The entry below gives a single TCR beta chain sequence along with its context. This entry belongs to a study of T-cell memory formation after mild COVID-19. One entry per CDR3 protein, called by TCRdb with MiXCR from the 5' RACE reads. The sample carries 80,000 to 130,000 distinct CDR3 sequences, 11% recorded once. Trimming removed 0 bases from V and 4 bases from J; junction bases left unmatched: 10. This CDR3 is built from 17 residues. The germline V gene has CDR1 SGHRS and CDR2 YFSETQ. The source material was PBMCs or a T cell subset sorted from them (not recorded which). This TCR was recovered from a man aged 18 to 29 who had mild COVID-19 (a few samples of this study predate the infection). Cell type and time point are not known. The chain employs TRBV5-1 and TRBJ1-1; 9 bases are a match to TRBD1. The CDR3: CASSLDGTGRVSTEAFF. The DNA of the CDR3 is TGCGCCAGCAGCTTGGATGGGACAGGGAGGGTTAGCACTGAAGCTTTCTTT. Based on the CDR3 plus reference TRBV5-1 and TRBJ1-1, the full variable domain is KAGVTQTPRYLIKTRGQQVTLSCSPISGHRSVSWYQQTPGQGLQFLFEYFSETQRNKGNFPGRFSGRQFSNSRSEMNVSTLELGDSALYLCASSLDGTGRVSTEAFFGQGTRLTVV.